This T cell receptor (beta chain) was captured in a study of Graves' ophthalmopathy and Graves' hyperthyroidism. Study in general: Sampling took place at initial diagnosis, with peripheral blood obtained before any treatment.

Hyperthyroidism was classified as stable if no ophthalmopathy occurred within 18 months of follow-up. Ineligible for inclusion were patients with other autoimmune diseases, uncontrolled infections, pregnancy or lactation. The authors used Ficoll-Paque density gradient centrifugation to separate PBMCs. The input was around 10 ml of fresh peripheral blood. Investigators amplified TCR beta CDR3 regions from RNA transcripts. An opening RT-PCR round employed HTBI primers and preceded a second-round multiplex PCR. TCRdb passed the multiplex PCR reads through MiXCR, listing each CDR3 protein once. Of just over 600,000 distinct CDR3 sequences in the sample, approximately 21% were seen once. Trimming shortened V by 5 bases and J by 6 bases, and 14 bases separated the two germline ends. The germline gives CDR1 MNHNS, CDR2 SASEGT. This CDR3 is built from 13 residues. This clonotype was found many times.

V is TRBV6-1 and J is TRBJ2-7; no reliable D call. This sequence was found in a young woman with stable Graves' hyperthyroidism. Some clones in this sample may be carry-over from other donors' samples. The sequencing sample was made of peripheral blood. Here the CDR3 DNA reads TGTGCCAGCAGTCAGGTCAGCCTCGGCGAGCAGTACTTC. As protein: CASSQVSLGEQYF.